One sample yielded the 30 T cell receptor beta chains listed below, sequenced in a study of stem cell transplantation in POMP-related autoinflammatory disease. Using immunoSEQ multiplex PCR, the repertoire was profiled, and TCRdb retains in-frame clones only, with some absent. This sample has roughly 570 clones, with approximately 89% found just once. The sequencing used CD4+ follicular helper T cells (Tfh) from PBMCs, collected after stem cell transplantation. The receptors were sampled from a human patient with POMP-related autoinflammation and immune dysregulation (PRAID). Some T cells may have come from the graft donor.

The gene calls are TRBV19 and TRBJ2-5, with D uncertain. The CDR3 totals 14 residues. The V and J ends lost 5 bases and 5 bases respectively, with 15 bases between them. CDR1 is LNHDA and CDR2 is SQIVND in the germline V gene (reference sequence). The CDR3 sequence: CASSPIVQWETQYF. The CDR3 bases are TGTGCCAGTAGTCCGATTGTACAATGGGAGACCCAGTACTTC.

This sequence joins TRBV6-6 and TRBJ1-2; maybe TRBD1 (6 bases). Deletions cut 5 bases from V and 3 bases from J, with 16 bases between. The CDR3 has 15 residues. Germline lookup yields CDR1 MNHNY and CDR2 SVGAGI (reference sequence). The CDR3 region has the DNA TGTGCCAGCAGTCTCAGGGGTGAAAACGACTATGGCTACACCTTC. It encodes CASSLRGENDYGYTF.

In its sample, this clone was seen once. The chain uses TRBV30 and TRBJ1-4; TRBD1 aligns across 7 bases. The CDR3 totals 14 residues. The V gene's germline CDR1 is GTSNPN and CDR2 SVGIG (reference sequence). The junction had 5 bases not matched to a gene; V was cut back by 0 bases and J by 7 bases. The CDR3 protein is CAWSVGAGGEKLFF. For the CDR3, the DNA is TGTGCCTGGAGTGTGGGGGCAGGGGGTGAAAAACTGTTTTTT.

The chain uses TRBV12-5 and TRBJ2-4; TRBD2 matches 9 bases. This CDR3 comprises 17 residues. Germline V gene lookup returns CDR1 LGHNT and CDR2 FRNRAP. V lost 5 bases to trimming and J lost 1 base; unmatched junction nucleotides: 9. CDR3 loop: CASGPGGSGSAKNIQYF. CDR3 DNA: TGTGCTAGTGGTCCCGGGGGTAGCGGGAGCGCCAAAAACATTCAGTACTTC. The full variable domain, in which reference TRBV12-5 and TRBJ2-4 provide the parts outside the CDR3, is DARVTQTPRHKVTEMGQEVTMRCQPILGHNTVFWYRQTMMQGLELLAYFRNRAPLDDSGMPKDRFSAEMPDATLATLKIQPSEPRDSAVYFCASGPGGSGSAKNIQYFGAGTRLSVL.

The chain has TRBV7-6 and TRBJ1-4; maybe TRBD1 (6 bases). Germline V CDR1 and CDR2: SGHVS, FNYEAQ. This CDR3 contains 16 residues. V was clipped by 6 bases and J by 0 bases, with 14 bases between them. CDR3 in amino acids: CASSPLGTPTNEKLFF. The CDR3 DNA sequence: TGTGCCAGCAGTCCCCTAGGGACACCAACTAATGAAAAACTGTTTTTT.

J is TRBJ2-2 and V is TRBV10-3, with TRBD2 matching 12 bases. Germline CDR1 reads ENHRY; CDR2 reads SYGVKD. J gave up 7 bases and V 4 bases, and 4 bases lay outside the gene matches. This CDR3 spans 15 amino acids. This CDR3 is CAISGGLAGIGELFF. CDR3 DNA: TGTGCCATCAGTGGCGGACTAGCGGGAATCGGGGAGCTGTTTTTT.

The chain recombines TRBV28 with TRBJ2-5; tentatively, D is TRBD1 (6 bases). Deletions cut 2 bases from V and 6 bases from J, with 10 bases between. In germline, CDR1 is MDHEN, CDR2 SYDVKM. The CDR3 is 13 amino acids. The CDR3 nucleotides read TGTGCCAGCAGTTTAGGGGGCCCACAGACCCAGTACTTC. Residues: CASSLGGPQTQYF.

The genes are TRBV11-3 and TRBJ2-5; D is unclear. This CDR3 spans 16 amino acids. The V end was cut by 1 base, the J end by 2 bases, with 14 bases between. CDR1 and CDR2 from the germline V gene are SGHNT and YENEEA. CDR3 sequence: CASSLGLGREQETQYF. As DNA, the CDR3 is TGTGCCAGCAGCTTAGGTCTGGGAAGGGAACAAGAGACCCAGTACTTC.

The table lists this clone with a count of one. DNA of the CDR3: TGTGCCAGCAGCCCCCGGGGCCTGGGTAAGACCCAGTACTTC. Its translation: CASSPRGLGKTQYF. The genes are TRBV7-3 and TRBJ2-5; possibly TRBD1 or TRBD2 for D (5 bases each). This CDR3 contains 14 residues. V was trimmed by 5 bases and J by 6 bases, leaving 16 bases between them. Per germline, CDR1 SGHTA and CDR2 FQGTGA.

The rearrangement joins TRBV6-5 to TRBJ2-1; 10 bases are shared with TRBD2. After removal of 4 bases from V and 2 bases from J, the junction contained 5 bases not matched to a gene. The CDR3 consists of 16 residues. CDR1 and CDR2 from the germline V gene are MNHEY and SVGAGI. In nucleotides, the CDR3 is TGTGCCAGCAGTTTCTCTAGCGGGGGAGCCTACAATGAGCAGTTCTTC. Residues: CASSFSSGGAYNEQFF.

The V gene is TRBV6-6, the J gene TRBJ1-2, with D possibly TRBD1 on 6 matching bases. V was pared by 6 bases and J by 0 bases, with 11 bases between. From germline, CDR1 is MNHNY and CDR2 SVGAGI (reference sequence). The CDR3 length is 14 residues. The CDR3 loop is CASSLRTANYGYTF. DNA of the CDR3: TGTGCCAGCAGCCTGAGGACAGCTAACTATGGCTACACCTTC.

The rearrangement links TRBV4-2 to TRBJ1-2; 9 bases fit TRBD1. The CDR3 totals 15 residues. The germline CDR1 and CDR2 sequences are LGHNA and YNFKEQ. V gave up 4 bases and J gave up 5 bases; unmatched junction bases: 8. CDR3 loop: CASSPPGTGKYGYTF. The DNA for the CDR3 is TGTGCCAGCAGCCCCCCCGGGACAGGGAAGTATGGCTACACCTTC.

This chain links TRBV3-1 (or the pseudogene TRBV3-2) with TRBJ2-3, with D maybe TRBD2 (5 bases). This CDR3 has 12 residues. V lost 0 bases, J lost 9 bases, and 7 bases lay in between. Germline V CDR1 and CDR2: LGHDT, YNNKEL (reference sequence). The CDR3 here is CASSQDGGTQYF. The CDR3 DNA reads as TGTGCCAGCAGCCAAGATGGAGGCACGCAGTATTTT.

The CDR3 is CAWSAGEAPRTSGRSYNEQFF. The CDR3 coding sequence is TGTGCCTGGAGTGCCGGGGAGGCCCCCCGGACTAGCGGGAGATCATACAATGAGCAGTTCTTC. V is TRBV30 and J is TRBJ2-1; TRBD2 matches 13 bases. The CDR3 is 21 amino acids. Germline V gene sequence: CDR1 GTSNPN, CDR2 SVGIG (reference sequence). V shed 1 base and J 4 bases; nucleotides not matched to a gene: 19.

The CDR3 DNA follows: TGTGCCAGCAGCGCCCGGGACAGGGGCTATGGCTACACCTTC. This codes for CASSARDRGYGYTF. This chain joins TRBV5-5 and TRBJ1-2; TRBD1 matches 10 bases. CDR1 is SGHKS, CDR2 YYEKEE, per germline (reference sequence). J gave up 4 bases and V 4 bases, and 4 bases lay outside the gene matches. The CDR3 runs to 14 residues. The entire variable domain, with the rest obtained from reference TRBV5-5 and TRBJ1-2, is as follows: DAGVTQSPTHLIKTRGQQVTLRCSPISGHKSVSWYQQVLGQGPQFIFQYYEKEERGRGNFPDRFSARQFPNYSSELNVNALLLGDSALYLCASSARDRGYGYTFGSGTRLTVV.

This clone appeared once. V gene TRBV5-8 combines with J gene TRBJ1-2, with D perhaps TRBD1 (5 bases). Per germline, CDR1 SGHTS and CDR2 YDEGEE. The V end lost 4 bases, the J end lost 2 bases, and 9 bases lay between the germline ends. This CDR3 has 13 residues. This CDR3 reads CASSDRQNYGYTF. In nucleotides, the CDR3 is TGTGCCAGCAGCGACCGACAGAACTATGGCTACACCTTC.

The gene calls are TRBV5-1 and TRBJ2-1; 9 positions match TRBD2. Germline CDR1 reads SGHRS; CDR2 reads YFSETQ. The CDR3 runs 15 residues. The V and J ends lost 7 bases and 6 bases, in that order; junction bases with no gene match: 11. The CDR3 protein is CASGPMASGTNEQFF. CDR3 in DNA: TGCGCCAGCGGGCCCATGGCTAGCGGGACCAATGAGCAGTTCTTC. Filled out from reference TRBV5-1 and TRBJ2-1, the complete variable domain reads KAGVTQTPRYLIKTRGQQVTLSCSPISGHRSVSWYQQTPGQGLQFLFEYFSETQRNKGNFPGRFSGRQFSNSRSEMNVSTLELGDSALYLCASGPMASGTNEQFFGPGTRLTVL.

The chain joins TRBV5-1 to TRBJ2-1; TRBD1 aligns across 9 bases. This CDR3 has 24 amino acids. Trimming cost V 0 bases and J 1 base; bases outside gene matches: 26. Looked up from germline, CDR1 is SGHRS and CDR2 is YFSETQ. The CDR3 DNA sequence: TGCGCCAGCAGCTTGGAGAAGATAATTACCGGGACAGGGCTGCTCTTACGATCCTACAATGAGCAGTTCTTC. Amino acid sequence: CASSLEKIITGTGLLLRSYNEQFF.

This chain links TRBV3-1 (or the pseudogene TRBV3-2) with TRBJ1-4; weak D call: TRBD1 (6 bases). The CDR3 length is 16 residues. The V gene lost 4 bases and the J gene lost 3 bases, with 15 bases spanning the gap. Germline-derived CDR1 and CDR2 are LGHDT and YNNKEL (reference sequence). CDR3 protein: CASSRPSTGPNEKLFF. As DNA, the CDR3 is TGTGCCAGCAGCCGACCTTCCACAGGGCCTAATGAAAAACTGTTTTTT.

J is TRBJ2-3 and V is TRBV19; D unclear. The CDR3 spans 15 residues. Trimming removed 4 bases from V and 0 bases from J, with 11 bases in between. CDR1 LNHDA and CDR2 SQIVND come from the germline V gene (reference sequence). Written as DNA, the CDR3 is TGTGCCAGTAGTAACAGACCTACTAGCACAGATACGCAGTATTTT. Encoded protein: CASSNRPTSTDTQYF.

V gene TRBV6-5 combines with J gene TRBJ2-7; D could derive from TRBD1 or TRBD2 (5 bases each). The germline V and J ends were trimmed by 5 bases and 4 bases, with 15 bases remaining between them. This CDR3 contains 14 residues. Germline V gene sequence: CDR1 MNHEY, CDR2 SVGAGI. The CDR3 nucleotides read TGTGCCAGCAGTACCCCGGGACCATTTTACGAGCAGTACTTC. It translates to CASSTPGPFYEQYF.

This chain links TRBV5-1 with TRBJ2-7; D might be TRBD1 or TRBD2, each matching 5 bases. Between the trimmed V and J ends, which lost 2 bases and 5 bases, there was a span of 14 bases. Germline CDR1 SGHRS, CDR2 YFSETQ. CDR3 size: 14 residues. The CDR3 DNA sequence: TGCGCCAGCAGCTTATGGGGGAGTACCGACGAGCAGTACTTC. Protein product: CASSLWGSTDEQYF.

CDR3 amino acids: CASSRHSTTSGNTIYF. In DNA form, the CDR3 reads TGTGCCAGTAGCAGACATTCTACCACCTCTGGAAACACCATATATTTT. V and J are TRBV21-1 and TRBJ1-3; the table's D call TRBD1 went unverified against the DNA. TRBV21-1 is annotated as a pseudogene. There are 16 residues in the CDR3.

This chain links TRBV19 with TRBJ2-7, with 9 bases lining up with TRBD2. Germline assignment: CDR1 LNHDA and CDR2 SQIVND (reference sequence). V trimming: 3 bases; J trimming: 6 bases; junction bases outside the gene matches: 12. This CDR3 region has 16 residues. CDR3 sequence: CASSMMGVAGAGEQYF. As DNA, the CDR3 is TGTGCCAGTAGTATGATGGGAGTAGCGGGAGCGGGCGAGCAGTACTTC. The entire variable domain, with the rest obtained from reference TRBV19 and TRBJ2-7, is as follows: DGGITQSPKYLFRKEGQNVTLSCEQNLNHDAMYWYRQDPGQGLRLIYYSQIVNDFQKGDIAEGYSVSREKKESFPLTVTSAQKNPTAFYLCASSMMGVAGAGEQYFGPGTRLTVT.

This chain connects TRBV5-1 to TRBJ1-1, with D possibly being TRBD1 (6 bases). CDR1 SGHRS and CDR2 YFSETQ come from the germline V gene. V was trimmed by 6 bases and J by 3 bases, leaving 15 bases between them. The CDR3 is 14 residues long. The CDR3 reads CASIRSPGDTEAFF. The DNA for the CDR3 is TGCGCCAGCATACGGAGCCCAGGGGACACTGAAGCTTTCTTT.

This clone was seen only once. This rearrangement joins TRBV19 to TRBJ2-7, with 7 nucleotides matching TRBD1. Germline assignment: CDR1 LNHDA and CDR2 SQIVND (reference sequence). V shed 2 bases, J shed 7 bases, and the junction held 11 bases outside the gene matches. The CDR3 loop spans 15 amino acids. CDR3 amino acids: CASSINRGTLGEQYF. CDR3 nucleotide sequence: TGTGCCAGTAGTATAAACAGGGGAACTCTAGGGGAGCAGTACTTC.

The rearrangement links TRBV30 to TRBJ2-5; D gene unclear. The V end lost 0 bases, the J end lost 5 bases, and 7 bases lay between the germline ends. The CDR3 contains 12 residues. The germline CDR1 and CDR2 sequences are GTSNPN and SVGIG (reference sequence). The CDR3: CAWSVAVETQYF. CDR3 coding DNA: TGTGCCTGGAGTGTGGCGGTGGAGACCCAGTACTTC.

The chain joins TRBV6-4 to TRBJ1-6; D is undetermined. The ends were cut back, 2 bases at V and 3 bases at J, with 5 bases in the middle. The length of the CDR3 is 14 residues. CDR1 is MRHNA, CDR2 SNTAGT, per germline. The DNA of the CDR3 is TGTGCCAGCAGTGACGGAGGCTATAATTCACCCCTCCACTTT. Its protein is CASSDGGYNSPLHF.

V and J are TRBV19 and TRBJ1-2; 8 bases agree with TRBD1. Germline lookup yields CDR1 LNHDA and CDR2 SQIVND (reference sequence). There are 13 residues in the CDR3. V shed 5 bases and J 6 bases; nucleotides not matched to a gene: 5. This CDR3 is CASSLTGEDGYTF. Here the CDR3 DNA reads TGTGCCAGTAGTTTGACAGGGGAAGATGGCTACACCTTC.

The V gene is TRBV30, the J gene TRBJ1-3; no reliable D call. The germline V and J ends were trimmed by 3 bases and 0 bases, with 6 bases remaining between them. Per germline, CDR1 GTSNPN and CDR2 SVGIG (reference sequence). The CDR3 contains 13 residues. This chain's CDR3 is CAWRGSSGNTIYF. In DNA form, the CDR3 reads TGTGCCTGGAGGGGCAGCTCTGGAAACACCATATATTTT. The variable domain in full, with the rest retrieved from reference TRBV30 and TRBJ1-3, is SQTIHQWPATLVQPVGSPLSLECTVEGTSNPNLYWYRQAAGRGLQLLFYSVGIGQISSEVPQNLSASRPQDRQFILSSKKLLLSDSGFYLCAWRGSSGNTIYFGEGSWLTVV.